This T cell receptor beta chain came from a study of blood T cell repertoires in COVID-19. Study in general: PBMCs, B-cell-depleted T cells, or T cells were the source of the cDNA or gDNA that made up the material.

Clones were sequenced by immunoSEQ multiplex PCR, and TCRdb holds only the in-frame ones, with some missing. The sample lists nearly 95,000 clones, 80% seen once, with roughly 15% in the top ten. There are 14 residues in the CDR3. V was clipped by 0 bases and J by 2 bases, with 11 bases between them. Germline V CDR1 and CDR2: GTSNPN, SVGIG (reference sequence). V is TRBV30 and J is TRBJ2-7; D perhaps matches TRBD2 (6 bases). The sequenced material came from peripheral blood. The sequence derives from a human donor in a cohort sampled during active COVID-19. CDR3 sequence reads: CAWSVGGVAYEQYF. The CDR3 DNA follows: TGTGCCTGGAGTGTGGGGGGAGTCGCCTACGAGCAGTACTTC.